This TCR beta chain was captured by sequencing in a study of T cells in Graves' hyperthyroidism and ophthalmopathy (dated by TCRdb to between 2018 and 2021). About the investigation overall: Peripheral blood samples were taken at the time of initial diagnosis, prior to any treatment. In about 6 Graves' hyperthyroidism patients, the study also compared T-cell repertoires from thyroid tissue with T-cell repertoires from blood. An independent validation cohort of 18 to 20 hyperthyroidism patients and some 15 patients who later progressed to ophthalmopathy tested prospective prediction of ophthalmopathy. TCR V-J signatures able to tell the groups apart were searched for in a discovery cohort of some 100 patients, of whom more than 40 had Graves' ophthalmopathy and roughly 59 had stable Graves' hyperthyroidism. Following sampling, methimazole starting at 30 mg daily was given to hyperthyroidism patients, and high-dose intravenous methylprednisolone was given to ophthalmopathy patients. According to the paper, TCR Vbeta CDR3 sequencing was carried out on approximately 140 peripheral blood samples, which came from approximately 41 ophthalmopathy, fewer than 80 hyperthyroidism and some 17 progressor patients. The 100 discovery patients were randomly split 7:3 into training and test sets.

The germline V gene yields SGHAT for CDR1 and FQNNGV for CDR2. The CDR3 measures 15 amino acids from cysteine to phenylalanine. Only the CDR3 portion is preserved as DNA: 45 bases, with reading frame beginning at the first base. Clipping removes 4 bases from V and 1 base from J, with 5 as the unmatched junction base count. Hyperthyroidism patients were aged 18 to 65 years and newly diagnosed, with disease duration of less than 2 months. Patients with uncontrolled infections, other autoimmune diseases, pregnancy or lactation were excluded. Clinical symptoms, serum thyroxine and TRAb, thyroid ultrasound, and orbital computed tomography formed the basis for the diagnoses. For progressor patients, blood was drawn at the first diagnosis of hyperthyroidism, before any ophthalmopathy symptoms had appeared. PBMCs were separated from about 10 ml of fresh peripheral blood using Ficoll-Paque density gradient centrifugation. Progressor patients were initially diagnosed with Graves' hyperthyroidism and developed ophthalmopathy during follow-up. Trizol reagent was used to extract total RNA, and RNA quality was then checked on an Agilent 2100 Bioanalyzer.

This clonotype occurred many times. The antigen it recognizes is unknown. The sample holds no much larger clone one base away, and base qualities are not on file. The TCR beta CDR3 regions were amplified from the RNA transcripts. For the first round of RT-PCR on the TCR CDR3, the HTBI primer set was used together with the Qiagen OneStep RT-PCR kit. Libraries were constructed in a second round of multiplex PCR, after which size selection and purification were performed. Libraries were sequenced paired-end with 100 bp reads on an Illumina HiSeq2000. On the study's bioinformatics: SOAPnuke was used to process the raw data, throwing out any read that contained adapters or uncalled bases, had a mean Phred below 15, or lacked an exact constant-primer or identifier match. COPE v1.2.5 was used to merge the high-quality paired reads, and each unique nucleotide sequence was defined as a clonotype. MiTCR v1.1 was used to align the clonotypes against IMGT TRBV, TRBD and TRBJ reference segments. Analysis was restricted to V-J combinations with a frequency above 0.0001, which covered just over 98% of repertoires. The TCS score was defined as F50 (clonal expansion) divided by E x V (chaos), with BLOSUM62-based TCRdist calculated between CDR3 peptides within each V-J. Welch's t-statistics and random forest reduced 500 to 650 V-J features to fewer than 15, which were used in a naive Bayes classifier (R e1071). TCRdb reanalyzed the raw reads on its own, using fastp at Q25 for trimming and MiXCR for clone calling, and kept in-frame beta chains. Each CDR3 protein appears once, grouped with its most common genes and DNA. The V and J calls follow TCRdb's processing rather than the paper's. The sample data list around 700,000 distinct CDR3 sequences, and roughly a sixth of these were observed just once. Of the sample, over 15% falls within the top ten clones.

The study at large found these results: Most expanded thyroid clonotypes (frequency above 0.001) were also detected in blood, a finding suggesting that blood repertoires may reflect thyroid immune responses. No statistical method was used to set the sample size in advance, and investigators knew the group allocation. A model built on a 13 V-J signature distinguished ophthalmopathy from stable hyperthyroidism, reaching around 88% sensitivity and under 84% specificity in cross-validation and 80%/75% in testing. In validation, the model predicted progression to ophthalmopathy with approximately 69% sensitivity and about 72% specificity, a median of 6.5 months before onset.

This TCR was sampled from a woman between 50 and 59 years old with Graves' hyperthyroidism that later progressed to Graves' ophthalmopathy. The chain couples TRBV11-2 to TRBJ1-1; 8 nucleotides in the junction match TRBD1. The sequenced material came from blood. The sequenced DNA is TGTGCCAGCAGCTCCCGGACAGGGACGAACACTGAAGCTTTCTTT. It translates as CASSSRTGTNTEAFF.